The 32 T cell receptor beta chains given below trace back to one sample, sequenced in a study of response to subunit inactivated influenza vaccine. TCRdb recomputed calls from the RT-PCR reads with MiXCR, one row per CDR3 protein. Of roughly 550,000 distinct CDR3 sequences listed, roughly 25% were seen once; the top ten hold approximately 2.9%. These data were also reused for a study on T cells expressing NK-cell markers. This second report adds: The TCR beta cDNA came from 5'RACE template switching with UMIs.

The specimen was CD4+ T cells sorted from PBMCs, collected 12 days after vaccination. The receptors originated from a man over 45 who received an inactivated influenza vaccine.

This clonotype was counted ten times or more. The chain combines TRBV7-8 with TRBJ2-3; 7 bases fit TRBD1. The germline gives CDR1 SGHVS, CDR2 FQNEAQ. The trim removed 5 bases at V and 3 bases at J, leaving 11 bases unmatched. There are 16 residues in the CDR3. As DNA, the CDR3 is TGTGCCAGCAGCAATCCCGGGACAGTAAATACAGATACGCAGTATTTT. It codes for CASSNPGTVNTDTQYF.

This clonotype was counted a few times. The chain joins TRBV5-1 to TRBJ1-1, with unresolved D. This CDR3 region has 13 residues. CDR1 is SGHRS and CDR2 is YFSETQ in the germline V gene. V shed 5 bases and J shed 0 bases, with 8 bases lying between them. Written as DNA, the CDR3 is TGCGCCAGCAGACCCGTAGTGAACACTGAAGCTTTCTTT. Residues: CASRPVVNTEAFF.

This chain uses TRBV20-1 with TRBJ2-3; either TRBD1 or TRBD2 may fit D (5 bases each). The CDR3 length is 15 residues. Trimming removed 4 bases from V and 1 base from J, with 15 bases in between. Germline-derived CDR1 and CDR2 are DFQATT and SNEGSKA (reference sequence). The DNA for the CDR3 is TGCAGTGCTATTCTTTGGCAGGGACGCACAGATACGCAGTATTTT. Translation: CSAILWQGRTDTQYF.

This clonotype was seen at least ten times. This sequence joins TRBV18 and TRBJ2-7, with D perhaps assigned TRBD1 or TRBD2 (5 bases each). The ends were cut back, 3 bases at V and 4 bases at J, with 19 bases in the middle. CDR1 and CDR2 (germline): KGHSH, LQKENI. The CDR3 spans 16 residues. CDR3 sequence (DNA): TGTGCCAGCTCACCCGCAGGGACCGGGGCATTATACGAGCAGTACTTC. It specifies CASSPAGTGALYEQYF.

This clonotype was observed a handful of times. The chain employs TRBV29-1 and TRBJ2-1; D unclear. The CDR3 is made up of 13 amino acids. The ends were cut back, 3 bases at V and 6 bases at J, with 12 bases in the middle. From germline, CDR1 is SQVTM and CDR2 ANQGSEA. CDR3 protein: CSVDRTPTNEQFF. In nucleotides, the CDR3 is TGCAGCGTTGACAGAACACCTACCAATGAGCAGTTCTTC.

This clonotype was observed a few times. This chain connects TRBV7-9 to TRBJ2-4; 10 bases align to TRBD2. The V segment lost 5 bases and the J segment 13 bases; nucleotides outside the gene matches: 14. Germline CDR1 and CDR2: SEHNR and FQNEAQ (reference sequence). The CDR3 length is 15 residues. The CDR3 nucleotides are TGTGCCAGCAGCCCCCAAGGGCCTAGCGGGAGTTTGCAGTACTTC. Residues: CASSPQGPSGSLQYF.

The chain has TRBV6-2 or TRBV6-3 and TRBJ2-3; no clear D gene. V was cut by 9 bases and J by 1 base, with 11 bases left in between. This CDR3 spans 13 amino acids. CDR1 MNHEY and CDR2 SVGEGT come from the germline V gene. The DNA for the CDR3 is TGTGCCAGGGGTGGGCGCCGCACAGATACGCAGTATTTT. It encodes CARGGRRTDTQYF.

This clonotype was detected only a few times. The rearrangement links TRBV10-3 to TRBJ2-7, with D maybe TRBD1 (6 bases). V dropped 3 bases and J dropped 0 bases, with 9 bases sitting between them. This CDR3 contains 14 residues. Germline V CDR1 and CDR2: ENHRY, SYGVKD. CDR3 protein: CAISDGQSSYEQYF. The CDR3 region has the DNA TGTGCCATCAGTGACGGACAGAGCTCCTACGAGCAGTACTTC.

The V and J genes are TRBV20-1 and TRBJ2-5; weak D call: TRBD2 (6 bases). Between the trimmed V and J ends, which lost 1 base and 0 bases, there was a span of 18 bases. Germline V CDR1 and CDR2: DFQATT, SNEGSKA (reference sequence). The CDR3 runs to 17 residues. The CDR3 here is CSARGFSRGIDQETQYF. In nucleotides, the CDR3 is TGCAGTGCTAGAGGTTTCTCACGGGGGATAGACCAAGAGACCCAGTACTTC.

This clonotype was detected only a few times. The CDR3 here is CASSYPGGANEQYF. The CDR3 coding sequence is TGTGCCAGCAGTTACCCGGGGGGGGCAAACGAGCAGTACTTC. The V gene is TRBV6-5, the J gene TRBJ2-7, with TRBD2 matching 8 bases. V shed 2 bases and J 5 bases; nucleotides not matched to a gene: 5. Germline V gives CDR1 MNHEY, CDR2 SVGAGI. The CDR3 is 14 residues long.

This clonotype was counted between two and nine times. The chain is built from TRBV10-3 and TRBJ2-5; D not certain. There are 14 residues in the CDR3. Trimming removed 4 bases from V and 5 bases from J, with 14 bases in between. From germline, CDR1 is ENHRY and CDR2 SYGVKD. CDR3 region: CAISATLRKETQYF. The DNA for the CDR3 is TGTGCCATCAGTGCGACCTTGAGGAAGGAGACCCAGTACTTC.

A few counts support this clonotype. The chain employs TRBV3-1 and TRBJ2-3; 10 bases map to TRBD2. The V gene's germline CDR1 is LGHDT and CDR2 YNNKEL (reference sequence). Germline trimming cut 10 bases from V and 3 bases from J; bases unmatched to any gene: 13. CDR3 size: 16 residues. The CDR3 DNA reads as TGTGCCACCACGAGGGGAACTAGCGGGATTACAGATACGCAGTATTTT. Its translation is CATTRGTSGITDTQYF.

The chain employs TRBV12-3 or TRBV12-4 and TRBJ2-6; TRBD2 aligns across 13 bases. With 5 bases clipped from V and 4 bases from J, the junction kept 5 bases outside the gene matches. The CDR3 covers 17 residues. CDR3 sequence reads: CASSLGLAGTGANVLTF. The CDR3 DNA is TGTGCCAGCAGTCTGGGACTAGCGGGGACCGGGGCCAACGTCCTGACTTTC.

The chain combines TRBV12-3 or TRBV12-4 with TRBJ2-1; TRBD1 or TRBD2 may be the D gene (6 bases each). Trimming pared 6 bases from V and 6 bases from J, leaving 9 bases between. The CDR3 has 12 amino acids. The CDR3 nucleotides read TGTGCCAGCAGGGGGGGCCTCAATGAGCAGTTCTTC. This gives the protein CASRGGLNEQFF.

This clonotype was counted only a few times. The chain links TRBV20-1 to TRBJ1-4, with TRBD1 as a possible D gene (5 bases). The ends were cut back, 5 bases at V and 3 bases at J, with 13 bases in the middle. The germline V gene has CDR1 DFQATT and CDR2 SNEGSKA (reference sequence). The CDR3 totals 14 residues. The CDR3 loop is CSAVEDRSNEKLFF. DNA for the CDR3: TGCAGTGCTGTAGAAGACAGATCTAATGAAAAACTGTTTTTT.

The chain links TRBV7-6 to TRBJ1-2, with D unclear. The CDR3 consists of 15 residues. Germline CDR1 and CDR2: SGHVS and FNYEAQ. V was pared by 5 bases and J by 2 bases, with 15 bases between. The CDR3 region is CASSKGSHLNYGYTF. DNA of the CDR3: TGTGCCAGCAGCAAAGGGAGCCACCTCAACTATGGCTACACCTTC.

V gene TRBV20-1 combines with J gene TRBJ2-3; 14 bases fit TRBD2. Trimming cost V 6 bases and J 0 bases; bases outside gene matches: 8. The CDR3 covers 17 residues. CDR1 is DFQATT and CDR2 is SNEGSKA in the germline V gene (reference sequence). The CDR3 bases are TGCAGTGCCCTAGGACTAGCGGGGGGATCTAGCACAGATACGCAGTATTTT. Its translation: CSALGLAGGSSTDTQYF.

This sequence joins TRBV2 and TRBJ2-7; 7 positions match TRBD2. This CDR3 is built from 13 residues. V gave up 8 bases and J gave up 2 bases; unmatched junction bases: 6. The germline V gene encodes CDR1 SNHLY and CDR2 FYNNEI. The CDR3: CASRDYQTYEQYF. In DNA form, the CDR3 reads TGTGCCAGCCGGGACTACCAGACCTACGAGCAGTACTTC.

The chain combines TRBV20-1 with TRBJ2-7, with TRBD1 matching over 8 bases. CDR1 is DFQATT, CDR2 SNEGSKA, per germline (reference sequence). The CDR3 covers 16 residues. Germline trimming cut 5 bases from V and 3 bases from J; bases unmatched to any gene: 15. The CDR3 sequence is CSARGSLSGTGYEQYF. The CDR3 DNA reads as TGCAGTGCTCGCGGCTCCCTTTCCGGGACAGGCTACGAGCAGTACTTC.

This clonotype was picked up one time. The chain employs TRBV30 and TRBJ2-5; possible D gene TRBD1, 6 bases. With 7 bases removed from V and 0 bases from J, the gap between germline ends came to 21 bases. The CDR3 extends over 16 amino acids. From germline, CDR1 is GTSNPN and CDR2 SVGIG (reference sequence). DNA for the CDR3: TGTGCCTACCGAATACAGGGCAACTATTACCAAGAGACCCAGTACTTC. Translation gives CAYRIQGNYYQETQYF.

The genes are TRBV6-1 and TRBJ2-5, with 11 bases lining up with TRBD2. The CDR3 length is 16 residues. Trimming removed 6 bases from V and 1 base from J; junction bases left unmatched: 7. CDR1 is MNHNS and CDR2 is SASEGT in the germline V gene. As DNA, the CDR3 is TGTGCCAGCAGCCCTAGACTAGCGGGAACCCAAGAGACCCAGTACTTC. This encodes CASSPRLAGTQETQYF.

The table lists this clonotype with many counts. The chain employs TRBV7-2 and TRBJ2-7, with TRBD2 matching over 11 bases. V lost 4 bases, J lost 2 bases, and 1 base stayed unmatched. Germline V lookup: CDR1 SGHTA, CDR2 FQGNSA. CDR3 length: 14 amino acids. The CDR3 DNA sequence: TGTGCCAGCAGCTGGGGACTAGCGGCCTACGAGCAGTACTTC. It translates to CASSWGLAAYEQYF.

This clonotype was seen more than once but under ten times. V and J are TRBV20-1 and TRBJ1-6; D gene ambiguous. CDR1 is DFQATT and CDR2 is SNEGSKA in the germline V gene (reference sequence). The length of the CDR3 is 13 residues. The V gene lost 3 bases and the J gene lost 7 bases, with 10 bases spanning the gap. The CDR3 here is CSASLGQNSPLHF. The DNA of the CDR3 is TGCAGTGCTAGCCTTGGGCAGAATTCACCCCTCCACTTT.

This rearrangement joins TRBV20-1 to TRBJ2-5, with TRBD2 identical over 9 bases. J was trimmed by 3 bases and V by 7 bases; bases with no gene match: 6. CDR3 length equals 13 residues. Germline V gene data show CDR1 as DFQATT and CDR2 as SNEGSKA (reference sequence). CDR3 region: CSEGLAGKETQYF. CDR3 bases: TGCAGTGAGGGTCTAGCGGGAAAAGAGACCCAGTACTTC.

The chain recombines TRBV7-2 with TRBJ2-3; possibly TRBD1 for D (7 bases). Germline CDR1 is SGHTA and CDR2 is FQGNSA. This CDR3 contains 16 residues. Deletions cut 5 bases from V and 4 bases from J, with 19 bases between. CDR3 protein: CASSKTGARGADTQYF. Written as DNA, the CDR3 is TGTGCCAGCAGCAAAACAGGGGCCAGGGGGGCAGATACGCAGTATTTT.

There are a few counts of this clonotype. The chain is built from TRBV4-3 and TRBJ2-5; D unresolved. The CDR3 runs to 14 residues. V lost 0 bases to trimming and J lost 5 bases, with 10 bases between them. CDR1 is LGHNA and CDR2 is YSLEER in the germline V gene. This chain's CDR3 is CASSQDLGPETQYF. CDR3 sequence (DNA): TGCGCCAGCAGCCAAGACCTGGGCCCGGAGACCCAGTACTTC.

The CDR3: CASSSTGSTNEKLFF. The CDR3 DNA is TGCGCCAGCAGCTCTACAGGATCAACTAATGAAAAACTGTTTTTT. The chain recombines TRBV5-1 with TRBJ1-4; D possibly corresponds to TRBD1 (5 bases). Per the germline V gene, CDR1 is SGHRS and CDR2 is YFSETQ. This CDR3 spans 15 amino acids. Trimming took off 3 bases at V and 0 bases at J, with 9 bases between the two ends.

The chain joins TRBV5-6 to TRBJ2-7; 7 nucleotides line up with TRBD1. In germline, CDR1 is SGHDT, CDR2 YYEEEE. This CDR3 region has 13 residues. The ends lost 3 bases at V and 3 bases at J; junction bases unmatched: 3. The chain's CDR3 is CASSSRQGYEQYF. The CDR3 coding sequence is TGTGCCAGCAGCTCCCGACAGGGCTACGAGCAGTACTTC.

This clonotype was seen only a few times. This chain uses TRBV2 with TRBJ2-3; 10 bases are shared with TRBD1. Trimming at V came to 6 bases and at J to 2 bases, leaving 5 bases not matched to a gene. There are 15 residues in the CDR3. Germline values: CDR1 SNHLY, CDR2 FYNNEI. The CDR3 bases are TGTGCCAGCAGCCCCGGGACAGGGGCCACAGATACGCAGTATTTT. Protein product: CASSPGTGATDTQYF. Combining the CDR3 with reference TRBV2 and TRBJ2-3 gives the whole variable domain EPEVTQTPSHQVTQMGQEVILRCVPISNHLYFYWYRQILGQKVEFLVSFYNNEISEKSEIFDDQFSVERPDGSNFTLKIRSTKLEDSAMYFCASSPGTGATDTQYFGPGTRLTVL.

The chain has TRBV7-2 and TRBJ2-1; D might be TRBD1 (5 bases). The germline gives CDR1 SGHTA, CDR2 FQGNSA. The CDR3 loop spans 13 amino acids. The ends were cut back, 5 bases at V and 5 bases at J, with 10 bases in the middle. CDR3 protein: CASSRTYDNEQFF. For the CDR3, the DNA is TGTGCCAGCAGCCGGACATACGACAATGAGCAGTTCTTC. The entire variable domain, with the rest obtained from reference TRBV7-2 and TRBJ2-1, is as follows: GAGVSQSPSNKVTEKGKDVELRCDPISGHTALYWYRQSLGQGLEFLIYFQGNSAPDKSGLPSDRFSAERTGGSVSTLTIQRTQQEDSAVYLCASSRTYDNEQFFGPGTRLTVL.

The rearrangement uses TRBV30 and TRBJ2-3; 8 positions match TRBD2. V lost 4 bases and J lost 2; bases outside the gene matches: 5. The germline gives CDR1 GTSNPN, CDR2 SVGIG (reference sequence). The CDR3 consists of 14 residues. CDR3: CAWISGIYTDTQYF. The CDR3 nucleotides read TGTGCCTGGATTAGCGGGATTTACACAGATACGCAGTATTTT.

The chain links TRBV21-1 to TRBJ2-7. TRBV21-1 is given as a pseudogene. The CDR3 runs 13 residues. In DNA form, the CDR3 reads TGTGCCAGCAGCAAAGCGGGGATCTACGAGCAGTACTTC. Protein: CASSKAGIYEQYF.